The rows below give T cell receptor beta chains drawn from one sample of a study of naive and memory T cell subsets. Each CDR3 protein is one row after TCRdb ran MiXCR on the UMI-ligation and nested PCR reads. The table records over 110,000 distinct CDR3 sequences, approximately 20% of them present only once. The sequenced material came from naive CD8+ T cells from blood. These TCRs come from a human donor in good health. The CDR3 runs from the conserved cysteine through the conserved F or W. The D gene is left open where the match is weak. A clone size is listed for some rows: how often the clone was seen (once, few, many), or a class if it is expanded.

J,D,V,size,DNA,CDR3
TRBJ1-4,.,TRBV15,.,TGTGCCACCAGCAGGGTCGGTAGCTCGGGGGGTGGAAAACTGTTTTTT,CATSRVGSSGGGKLFF
TRBJ2-7,.,TRBV7-6,.,TGTGCCAGCAGCCGAGGGACGGACACTTCCTACGAGCAGTACTTC,CASSRGTDTSYEQYF
TRBJ2-1,TRBD2,TRBV7-6,few,TGTGCCAGCAGCCCGGGACTAGCGGGAGGGCCTCTCCCAAATGAGCAGTTCTTC,CASSPGLAGGPLPNEQFF
TRBJ1-1,.,TRBV7-3,many,TGTGCCAGCAGCTTAGAAGTCGGCACTGAAGCTTTCTTT,CASSLEVGTEAFF
TRBJ2-5,.,TRBV7-9,.,TGTGCCAGCAGCCCCCTCGAGGGGCCCGAGACCCAGTACTTC,CASSPLEGPETQYF
TRBJ2-1,.,TRBV4-1,.,TGCGCCAGCAGCCCTCCACGCGGACCTTACAATGAGCAGTTCTTC,CASSPPRGPYNEQFF
TRBJ2-7,TRBD1,TRBV7-8,few,TGTGCCAGCAGCTATAAATCCCAGGGGGCAATATTACACGAGCAGTACTTC,CASSYKSQGAILHEQYF
TRBJ2-5,TRBD2,TRBV10-3,.,TGTGCCATCAGTGCTATAGCGGGAGATCCGGGAGAGACCCAGTACTTC,CAISAIAGDPGETQYF
TRBJ2-1,.,TRBV13,.,TGTGCCAGCAGCTTAGGACTAGGAGGGACCTACAATGAGCAGTTCTTC,CASSLGLGGTYNEQFF
TRBJ2-1,.,TRBV7-2,.,TGTGCCAGCAGCTCCCCCCCGGAGGTTGAGCAGTTCTTC,CASSSPPEVEQFF
TRBJ2-1,.,TRBV7-9,few,TGTGCCAGCAGCGAGGGAGCCGCCAATGAGCAGTTCTTC,CASSEGAANEQFF
TRBJ2-5,.,TRBV9,few,TGTGCCAGCAGCCCCGGAGGGGGCGAGACCCAGTACTTC,CASSPGGGETQYF
TRBJ2-3,TRBD2,TRBV12-3/TRBV12-4,.,TGTGCCAGCAGACAGATAGCGGGAGAGGACACAGATACGCAGTATTTT,CASRQIAGEDTDTQYF
TRBJ2-5,.,TRBV11-1,few,TGTGCCAGCAGCTTAGCTGCCGTATCCGCGGGTCAAGAGACCCAGTACTTC,CASSLAAVSAGQETQYF
TRBJ2-7,TRBD2,TRBV19,.,TGTGCCAGTAGCGACGGGAGGACCTACGAGCAGTACTTC,CASSDGRTYEQYF
TRBJ1-1,TRBD1,TRBV19,few,TGTGCCAGTAGCGCGGGGACAGTGAACACTGAAGCTTTCTTT,CASSAGTVNTEAFF
TRBJ1-5,.,TRBV19,few,TGTGCCAGTAGTATAGATTGGGGAGGGAGCAATCAGCCCCAGCATTTT,CASSIDWGGSNQPQHF
TRBJ2-7,TRBD1,TRBV20-1,.,TGCAGCGCTCGGGACAGGGTTGGCTACGAGCAGTACTTC,CSARDRVGYEQYF
TRBJ2-1,TRBD2,TRBV7-9,.,TGTGCCAGCAGCTTAGGACTAGCGGGAGTAGTGCTACCCAATGAGCAGTTCTTC,CASSLGLAGVVLPNEQFF
TRBJ2-5,.,TRBV7-6,.,TGTGCCAGCAGCTTAGCGGTTGGTGGGTCACGGGGAGAGACCCAGTACTTC,CASSLAVGGSRGETQYF
TRBJ2-2,.,TRBV28,.,TGTGCCAGCAGTGTTGGACAGAGAGATACCGGGGAGCTGTTTTTT,CASSVGQRDTGELFF
TRBJ2-7,.,TRBV7-6,few,TGTGCCAGCAGTTTAGGGACCAACTACGAGCAGTACTTC,CASSLGTNYEQYF
TRBJ2-1,.,TRBV29-1,.,TGCAGCGTTGAATTGGCCCCGAGCTCCTACAATGAGCAGTTCTTC,CSVELAPSSYNEQFF
TRBJ2-1,.,TRBV28,few,TGTGCCAGCAGTTTGGAGGGTCCAGCGAGCTCCTACAATGAGCAGTTCTTC,CASSLEGPASSYNEQFF
TRBJ2-2,.,TRBV24-1,few,TGTGCCACCAGTGAATCGACCGGGGAGCTGTTTTTT,CATSESTGELFF
TRBJ2-5,.,TRBV28,.,TGTGCCAGCAGGACAGAGGCCCGGGCCCAGTACTTC,CASRTEARAQYF
TRBJ2-7,TRBD1,TRBV13,few,TGTGCCAGCAGCTTAGGCCTAATCGACAGGGCCGGGGAGCAGTACTTC,CASSLGLIDRAGEQYF
TRBJ1-2,.,TRBV7-6,few,TGTGCCAGCAGCCCGGGTAGGACCTACTATGGCTACACCTTC,CASSPGRTYYGYTF
TRBJ1-3,.,TRBV4-1,.,TGCGCCAGCAGCCAAGATCCAGGAAGCTCTGGAAACACCATATATTTT,CASSQDPGSSGNTIYF
TRBJ2-7,TRBD1,TRBV10-3,few,TGTGCCATCAGTGACTCGGACAGGGACTCCTACGAGCAGTACTTC,CAISDSDRDSYEQYF
TRBJ2-1,TRBD1,TRBV5-1,.,TGCGCCAGCAGCTTCCGACAGGGGGAAGCCCTCAATGAGCAGTTCTTC,CASSFRQGEALNEQFF
TRBJ2-3,TRBD2,TRBV27,.,TGTGCCAGCAGTTTAGATGCTAGCGGGATTGTAAATACGCAGTATTTT,CASSLDASGIVNTQYF
TRBJ2-3,.,TRBV24-1,.,TGTGCCACCAGTGATTTTGAGGATACGCAGTATTTT,CATSDFEDTQYF
TRBJ1-5,.,TRBV6-1,.,TGTGCCAGCAGTGAGCACGGGCTCAATCAGCCCCAGCATTTT,CASSEHGLNQPQHF
TRBJ1-5,TRBD1,TRBV27,.,TGTGCCAGCACCGGGACAGGGGGTGGACAGCCCCAGCATTTT,CASTGTGGGQPQHF
TRBJ2-5,.,TRBV15,.,TGTGCCACCAGCTCCCGACGTGGGCAGGCCTGGGTGACCCAGTACTTC,CATSSRRGQAWVTQYF
TRBJ2-7,.,TRBV4-1,many,TGCGCCAGCAGCCAGTGGGTTCTGCGGGAGCAGTACTTC,CASSQWVLREQYF
TRBJ2-6,.,TRBV6-5,.,TGTGCCAGCAGACAGGGCTCTGGGGCCAACGTCCTGACTTTC,CASRQGSGANVLTF
TRBJ2-3,.,TRBV4-1,few,TGCGCCAGCAGCCAAGATCCGGGGGGAGGGGGTCCAGATACGCAGTATTTT,CASSQDPGGGGPDTQYF
TRBJ2-7,.,TRBV2,few,TGTGCCAGCAGTGACAGGACCTACGAGCAGTACTTC,CASSDRTYEQYF
TRBJ1-4,.,TRBV28,few,TGTGCCAGCAGTTTTTACATCGGACAGCATAATGAAAAACTGTTTTTT,CASSFYIGQHNEKLFF